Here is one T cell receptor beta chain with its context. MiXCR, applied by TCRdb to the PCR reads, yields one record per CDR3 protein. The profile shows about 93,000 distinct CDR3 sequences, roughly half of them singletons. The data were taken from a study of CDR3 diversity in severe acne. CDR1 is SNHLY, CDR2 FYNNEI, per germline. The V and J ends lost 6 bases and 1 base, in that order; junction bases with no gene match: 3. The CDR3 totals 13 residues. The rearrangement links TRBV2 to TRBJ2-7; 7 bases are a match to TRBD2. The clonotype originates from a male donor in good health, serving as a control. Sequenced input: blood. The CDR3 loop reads CASRAGVSYEQYF. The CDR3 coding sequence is TGTGCCAGCAGGGCGGGGGTGTCCTACGAGCAGTACTTC.